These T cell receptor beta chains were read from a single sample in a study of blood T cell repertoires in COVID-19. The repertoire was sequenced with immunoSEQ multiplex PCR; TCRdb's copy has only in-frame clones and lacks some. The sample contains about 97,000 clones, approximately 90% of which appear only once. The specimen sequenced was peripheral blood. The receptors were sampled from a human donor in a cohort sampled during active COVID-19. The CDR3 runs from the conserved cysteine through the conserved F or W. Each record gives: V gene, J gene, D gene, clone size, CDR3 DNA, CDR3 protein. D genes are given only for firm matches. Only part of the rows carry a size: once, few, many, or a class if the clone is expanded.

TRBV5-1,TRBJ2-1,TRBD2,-,TGCGCCAGCAGTGACAGGGGTCGTGCTAGCGGGGGGAATCGACCCCATGAGCAGTTCTTC,CASSDRGRASGGNRPHEQFF
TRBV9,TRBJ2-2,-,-,TGTGCCAGCAGCGCTATAGGGGTAGCCGGGGAGCTGTTTTTT,CASSAIGVAGELFF
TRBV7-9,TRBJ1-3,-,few,TGTGCCAGCAGCCCCAAAATTGGGTCACAGGACACCATATATTTT,CASSPKIGSQDTIYF
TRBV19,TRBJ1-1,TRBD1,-,TGTGCCAGTAGAGGCTACAGGGGACACTTCGAAGCTTTCTTT,CASRGYRGHFEAFF
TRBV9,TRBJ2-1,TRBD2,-,TGTGCCAGCAGCGTAGAAGGGCGCGGGGGAGTCTCTGAGCAGTTCTTC,CASSVEGRGGVSEQFF
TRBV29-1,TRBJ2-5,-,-,TGCAGCGTTGTATGGAATTTAGGGGGTGGAGAGACCCAGTACTTC,CSVVWNLGGGETQYF
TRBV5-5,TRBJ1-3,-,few,TGTGCCAGCAGCACCCCACAGGGAGACACCATATATTTT,CASSTPQGDTIYF
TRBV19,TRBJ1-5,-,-,TGTGCCAGTAGTAACCGGGACTCATCCCCCTCCCAGCATTTT,CASSNRDSSPSQHF
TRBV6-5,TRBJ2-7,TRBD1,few,TGTGCCAGCAGTTACTCCGGGACAGGGACCTACGAGCAGTACTTC,CASSYSGTGTYEQYF
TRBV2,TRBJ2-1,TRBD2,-,TGTGCCAGCAGTGAAGAGGGGACTAGCGGGCAATCCTACAATGAGCAGTTCTTC,CASSEEGTSGQSYNEQFF
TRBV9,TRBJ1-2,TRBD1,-,TGTGCCAGCAGCGTAGGCCCGGGACAGGAGGGTGGCTACACCTTC,CASSVGPGQEGGYTF
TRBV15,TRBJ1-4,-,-,TGTGCCACCAGCAGAGATGGGGCAGGGGCCATTAATGAAAAACTGTTTTTT,CATSRDGAGAINEKLFF
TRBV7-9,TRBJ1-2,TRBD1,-,TGTGCCAGCAGCTATAACCCAGGACAGGGGTCTCGGGGCTACACCTTC,CASSYNPGQGSRGYTF
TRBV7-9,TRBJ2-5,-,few,TGTGCCAGCAGCCCCCGACAGTACCTATGGGGAGAGACCCAGTACTTC,CASSPRQYLWGETQYF
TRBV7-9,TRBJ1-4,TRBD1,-,TGTGCCAGCAGCTCGGGACAGGGGAATGAAAAACTGTTTTTT,CASSSGQGNEKLFF
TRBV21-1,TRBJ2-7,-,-,TGTGCCAGCAGCAAAGACGGACAGGGATTGAACGAGCAGTACTTC,CASSKDGQGLNEQYF
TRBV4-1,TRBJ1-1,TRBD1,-,TGCGCCAGCAGGGCACCGGGACAGGCGAACACTGAAGCTTTCTTT,CASRAPGQANTEAFF
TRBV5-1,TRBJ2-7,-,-,TGCGCCAGCAGCTTGTCCCTAGGCCTATCCTACGAGCAGTACTTC,CASSLSLGLSYEQYF
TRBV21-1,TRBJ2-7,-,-,TGTGCCAGCAGCAAAGGTTACAGATTCTACGAGCAGTACTTC,CASSKGYRFYEQYF
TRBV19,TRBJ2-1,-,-,TGTGCCAGTAGTATCGGGTCTCCCGCCTACAATGAGCAGTTCTTC,CASSIGSPAYNEQFF
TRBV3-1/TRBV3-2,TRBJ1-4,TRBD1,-,TGTGCCAGCAGCCAGACAGGGTTGAATGAAAAACTGTTTTTT,CASSQTGLNEKLFF
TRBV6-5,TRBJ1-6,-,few,TGTGCCAGCGGCGACTGGGGGGGGTCGTATTCACCCCTCCACTTT,CASGDWGGSYSPLHF
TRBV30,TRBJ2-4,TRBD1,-,TGTGCCTGGAGTGCGGACAGGGGGGGAGGTGGCAAAAACATTCAGTACTTC,CAWSADRGGGGKNIQYF
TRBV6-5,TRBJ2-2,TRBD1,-,TGTGCCAGCAAATCGGGGACAGCGAACACCGGGGAGCTGTTTTTT,CASKSGTANTGELFF
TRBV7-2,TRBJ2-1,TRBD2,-,TGTGCCAGCAGCTTAGTGTCGGGGGGGTTTTACAATGAGCAGTTCTTC,CASSLVSGGFYNEQFF
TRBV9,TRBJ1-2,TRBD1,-,TGTGCCAGCAGCCCATGGACAGGGCCCTATGGCTACACCTTC,CASSPWTGPYGYTF
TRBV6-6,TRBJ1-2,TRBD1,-,TGTGCCAGCATTAAACAGGGGGATGGCTACACCTTC,CASIKQGDGYTF
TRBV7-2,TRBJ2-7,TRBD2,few,TGTGCCAGCAGCTTCGAGGGACTAGCGGGAGTATCTAGCCCCTACGAGCAGTACTTC,CASSFEGLAGVSSPYEQYF
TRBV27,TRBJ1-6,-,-,TGTGCCAGCAGCGCAAACTTACTTCGCAATAATTCACCCCTCCACTTT,CASSANLLRNNSPLHF